Listed below are T cell receptor beta chains from one sample, sequenced in a study of CD8 T cells in Susac syndrome. TCRdb reanalysed the immunoSEQ multiplex PCR reads using MiXCR and keeps one entry per CDR3 protein. The sample contains hundreds of thousands of distinct CDR3 sequences, around 93% of which appear only once. The sequencing input was CD4+ T cells from PBMCs. The receptors here all came from a human donor with multiple sclerosis. CDR3s include the opening cysteine and the closing phenylalanine or tryptophan. The D gene is left open where the match is weak. For some rows the clone size is stated as once, few or many, or as a class when expanded; others skip it.

cdr3_aa cdr3_nt v_call d_call clone_size j_call
CASSGPAGGNREQYF TGCGCCAGCAGCGGCCCGGCGGGGGGAAATAGGGAGCAGTACTTC TRBV5-1 TRBD2 NA TRBJ2-7
CASSLESRGHDEQYF TGTGCCAGCAGCTTAGAATCCAGGGGGCACGACGAGCAGTACTTC TRBV11-2 TRBD1 NA TRBJ2-7
CASSKKGDNEQFF TGTGCCAGCAGCAAAAAGGGGGACAATGAGCAGTTCTTC TRBV21-1 NA NA TRBJ2-1
CAWSADSRAYEQYF TGTGCCTGGAGTGCGGACAGCCGAGCCTACGAGCAGTACTTC TRBV30 NA NA TRBJ2-7
CATSDGPGAGNTIYF TGTGCCACCAGTGACGGACCAGGGGCTGGAAACACCATATATTTT TRBV24-1 NA NA TRBJ1-3
CSAEGDIPSEQYF TGCAGTGCCGAGGGGGACATTCCCAGCGAGCAGTACTTC TRBV20-1 NA once TRBJ2-7
CATKLGEAFF TGTGCCACCAAACTCGGGGAAGCTTTCTTT TRBV19 NA NA TRBJ1-1
CSAEDRFYGYTF TGCAGTGCTGAAGACAGATTTTATGGCTACACCTTC TRBV20-1 NA NA TRBJ1-2
CASSSFWRRESEGETQYF TGTGCCAGCAGCTCGTTCTGGCGCCGGGAGTCTGAGGGAGAGACCCAGTACTTC TRBV13 NA NA TRBJ2-5
CASSGNRGHNEQFF TGTGCCAGCAGCGGCAACAGGGGGCACAATGAGCAGTTCTTC TRBV5-6 TRBD1 NA TRBJ2-1
CAISESKTSGSTDTQYF TGTGCCATCAGTGAGTCTAAGACTAGCGGTAGCACAGATACGCAGTATTTT TRBV10-3 TRBD2 once TRBJ2-3
CASSATRYTQYF TGTGCCAGCAGTGCGACGCGCTATACGCAGTATTTT TRBV28 NA NA TRBJ2-3
CASSPTPTGRNNSPLHF TGCGCCAGCAGCCCTACCCCAACGGGACGCAATAATTCACCCCTCCACTTT TRBV5-1 NA once TRBJ1-6
CASSVGNTGELFF TGTGCCAGCAGTGTTGGGAACACCGGGGAGCTGTTTTTT TRBV2 NA NA TRBJ2-2
CASSVVRSYNEQFF TGTGCCAGCAGCGTAGTCCGATCCTACAATGAGCAGTTCTTC TRBV6-5 NA NA TRBJ2-1
CASSLGQTSFYEQYF TGTGCCAGCAGCTTGGGGCAGACTTCCTTCTACGAGCAGTACTTC TRBV5-4 NA once TRBJ2-7
CASSQVAGYTF TGTGCCAGCAGCCAAGTTGCTGGCTACACCTTC TRBV3-1 NA once TRBJ1-2
CASSGGTEAFF TGTGCCAGCTCGGGGGGCACTGAAGCTTTCTTT TRBV12-3/TRBV12-4 NA NA TRBJ1-1
CASRDAETGNTEAFF TGTGCCAGCCGGGACGCGGAGACGGGGAACACTGAAGCTTTCTTT TRBV6-2/TRBV6-3 NA NA TRBJ1-1
CASRVTGTRGSYEQYF TGTGCCAGTAGGGTGACCGGGACAAGGGGTTCCTACGAGCAGTACTTC TRBV19 NA NA TRBJ2-7
CASSRTQGETQYF TGTGCCAGCAGTCGGACCCAAGGGGAGACCCAGTACTTC TRBV6-6 NA NA TRBJ2-5
CASSTETNTGELFF TGTGCCAGCAGCACGGAAACGAACACCGGGGAGCTGTTTTTT TRBV9 NA NA TRBJ2-2
CASSRSSTGGIQETQYF TGTGCCAGCAGCCGATCGAGTACAGGGGGCATCCAAGAGACCCAGTACTTC TRBV6-1 TRBD1 NA TRBJ2-5
CASSPGTAGNEKLFF TGTGCCAGCAGCCCAGGGACTGCGGGTAATGAAAAACTGTTTTTT TRBV12-3/TRBV12-4 NA NA TRBJ1-4
CASSPSRPFPYEQYF TGTGCCAGCAGTCCTAGCAGGCCTTTTCCCTACGAGCAGTACTTC TRBV28 NA NA TRBJ2-7
CSVTTGGVTDTQYF TGCAGCGTTACAACAGGGGGAGTAACAGATACGCAGTATTTT TRBV29-1 TRBD1 NA TRBJ2-3
CASSQNLGLADNEQFF TGTGCCAGCAGCCAAAATCTTGGACTAGCGGACAATGAGCAGTTCTTC TRBV14 TRBD2 once TRBJ2-1
CASSPSWAATDTQYF TGTGCCAGCAGCCCCTCGTGGGCGGCGACAGATACGCAGTATTTT TRBV3-1 NA NA TRBJ2-3
CASTVRDSPLHF TGTGCCAGCACCGTCAGGGATTCACCCCTCCACTTT TRBV3-1 NA NA TRBJ1-6
CASRTSGGPRELFF TGTGCCAGCAGAACTAGCGGGGGGCCCCGGGAGCTGTTTTTT TRBV28 TRBD2 NA TRBJ2-2
CASSSVLAGVNIQYF TGTGCCAGCAGCTCCGTTCTAGCGGGAGTCAACATTCAGTACTTC TRBV7-2 TRBD2 NA TRBJ2-4
CSLGGGNTEAFF TGCAGTTTAGGGGGGGGTAACACTGAAGCTTTCTTT TRBV29-1 NA NA TRBJ1-1
CSVVYGLGADTQYF TGCAGCGTGGTGTATGGACTTGGCGCAGATACGCAGTATTTT TRBV29-1 NA NA TRBJ2-3
CASSQARFWDTEAFF TGTGCCAGCAGCCAAGCAAGGTTTTGGGACACTGAAGCTTTCTTT TRBV3-1 NA NA TRBJ1-1
CASSLLSGYQETQYF TGTGCCAGCAGCTTACTATCCGGGTACCAAGAGACCCAGTACTTC TRBV11-2 NA NA TRBJ2-5
CSASQGQPPSLSSGNTIYF TGCAGTGCTAGCCAGGGACAGCCCCCATCATTAAGCTCTGGAAACACCATATATTTT TRBV20-1 TRBD1 NA TRBJ1-3
CASSATGGQPQHF TGCGCCAGCAGCGCCACAGGGGGGCAGCCCCAGCATTTT TRBV5-1 TRBD1 NA TRBJ1-5
CASSLGGVSPGTPLHF TGTGCCAGCAGTTTAGGTGGCGTCAGCCCGGGTACGCCCCTCCACTTT TRBV27 NA once TRBJ1-6
CASRRDGWNTEAFF TGTGCCAGCAGAAGGGACGGCTGGAACACTGAAGCTTTCTTT TRBV6-5 NA NA TRBJ1-1
CASSHRGRHTEAFF TGTGCCAGTAGTCACCGAGGAAGGCACACTGAAGCTTTCTTT TRBV19 NA NA TRBJ1-1
CASSQVTSGAELSQFF TGTGCCAGCAGCCAGGTTACTAGCGGGGCCGAGCTTAGTCAGTTCTTC TRBV3-1 TRBD2 NA TRBJ2-1
CSVLRGGGGGYTF TGCAGCGTTCTCAGGGGAGGGGGTGGTGGCTACACCTTC TRBV29-1 NA NA TRBJ1-2
CASSQLRWDIPGELFF TGTGCCAGCAGCCAACTCCGCTGGGACATTCCCGGGGAGCTGTTTTTT TRBV3-1 NA NA TRBJ2-2
CASSQQGLDEKLFF TGTGCCAGCAGCCAACAGGGTTTAGACGAAAAACTGTTTTTT TRBV3-1 NA NA TRBJ1-4
CATSETGTRYNEQFF TGTGCCACCAGTGAGACCGGGACTAGATACAATGAGCAGTTCTTC TRBV24-1 TRBD2 NA TRBJ2-1
CASSRGGYEQYF TGTGCCAGCAGCCGGGGGGGGTACGAGCAGTACTTC TRBV3-1 TRBD2 few TRBJ2-7
CATSREGTGELFF TGTGCCACCAGCAGAGAGGGTACCGGGGAGCTGTTTTTT TRBV15 NA NA TRBJ2-2
CASSYRVAKYNEQFF TGTGCCAGCAGCTATCGGGTCGCTAAATACAATGAGCAGTTCTTC TRBV6-6 NA NA TRBJ2-1
CASSLGPPGLYSGNTIYF TGTGCCAGCAGCTTAGGGCCGCCGGGGCTATACTCTGGAAACACCATATATTTT TRBV5-6 NA NA TRBJ1-3
CASRDRDNTGELFF TGTGCCAGCCGGGACAGGGACAACACCGGGGAGCTGTTTTTT TRBV6-1 TRBD1 NA TRBJ2-2
CASSLDPRSQETQYF TGCGCCAGCAGCTTGGATCCAAGGAGCCAAGAGACCCAGTACTTC TRBV5-1 NA NA TRBJ2-5
CSGDRGRTNTEAFF TGCAGTGGTGACAGGGGGCGGACGAACACTGAAGCTTTCTTT TRBV20-1 TRBD1 NA TRBJ1-1
CASSHGAYNEQFF TGTGCCAGCAGCCATGGGGCCTACAATGAGCAGTTCTTC TRBV14 NA NA TRBJ2-1
CASSPVGLAGGELFF TGTGCCAGCAGCCCGGTGGGACTAGCGGGCGGGGAGCTGTTTTTT TRBV11-3 TRBD2 NA TRBJ2-2
CSVALGQGRVGYTF TGCAGCGTTGCCCTAGGACAGGGGAGGGTAGGCTACACCTTC TRBV29-1 TRBD1 once TRBJ1-2
CASSWGADEQYF TGTGCCAGCAGTTGGGGAGCGGACGAGCAGTACTTC TRBV6-5 NA NA TRBJ2-7
CASSLRAGGELSYEQYF TGTGCCAGCAGCCTCAGGGCAGGCGGGGAACTCTCCTACGAGCAGTACTTC TRBV13 NA NA TRBJ2-7
CASSYTTGTDTQYF TGTGCCAGCAGTTACACAACAGGGACAGATACGCAGTATTTT TRBV6-5 NA NA TRBJ2-3
CASSQDHLSSYNEQFF TGCGCCAGCAGCCAAGACCATCTGAGCTCCTACAATGAGCAGTTCTTC TRBV4-1 NA NA TRBJ2-1